The 8 T cell receptor beta chains below all came from one sample that was sequenced in a study of shared clonotypes between healthy human individuals. The repertoire was sequenced with immunoSEQ multiplex PCR; TCRdb's copy has only in-frame clones and lacks some. The sample yields millions of clones, about 93% seen once. Only CD45RO-negative cells positively selected for CCR7 counted as naive CD8 cells, so terminally differentiated effector memory CD45RA+ cells were excluded. The sequenced sample was naive CD8+ T cells from PBMCs. The receptor set was obtained from a man between 18 and 35 years old in good health. Some clones in this sample may be carry-over from other donors' samples.

DNA of the CDR3: TGTGCCAGCAGCTTAGCGGGGGCCCCCCATGAGCAGTTCTTC. It is translated as CASSLAGAPHEQFF. The rearrangement joins TRBV7-9 to TRBJ2-1; D might be TRBD1 (6 bases). The V and J ends lost 0 bases and 8 bases respectively, with 11 bases between them. The CDR3 covers 14 residues. Germline V gene sequence: CDR1 SEHNR, CDR2 FQNEAQ (reference sequence).

The V and J genes are TRBV14 and TRBJ2-7; 11 bases agree with TRBD2. Germline V CDR1 and CDR2: SGHDN, FVKESK. CDR3 length: 14 residues. With 8 bases clipped from V and 2 bases from J, the junction kept 5 bases outside the gene matches. The CDR3 region has the DNA TGTGCCAGCGCCCTAGCGGGAGGACCCTACGAGCAGTACTTC. Its translation is CASALAGGPYEQYF.

This chain uses TRBV5-5 with TRBJ2-7; TRBD1 matches 10 bases. CDR1 and CDR2 from the germline V gene are SGHKS and YYEKEE (reference sequence). Trimming at V came to 1 base and at J to 6 bases, leaving 13 bases not matched to a gene. This CDR3 is built from 17 residues. The DNA for the CDR3 is TGTGCCAGCAGCTTGAACCCGACAGGGGGCCCACACGGCGAGCAGTACTTC. Its translation is CASSLNPTGGPHGEQYF.

The chain uses TRBV5-1 and TRBJ2-7, with unresolved D. This CDR3 contains 15 residues. Trimming cost V 1 base and J 3 bases, with 14 bases left between them. CDR1 and CDR2 (germline): SGHRS, YFSETQ. CDR3 residues: CASSLSTTLGYEQYF. The CDR3 DNA sequence: TGCGCCAGCAGCTTGTCGACGACCTTGGGCTACGAGCAGTACTTC.

J is TRBJ1-5 and V is TRBV6-1; TRBD1 might be the D (5 bases). V lost 3 bases and J 4 bases, leaving 13 bases between the germline ends. Germline loops: CDR1 MNHNS, CDR2 SASEGT. The CDR3 covers 15 residues. The CDR3 DNA is TGTGCCAGCAGTGAGTCGGGGGGGATTAATCAGCCCCAGCATTTT. Amino acid sequence: CASSESGGINQPQHF.

CDR3 loop: CASSYQGANVNEQFF. CDR3 nucleotides: TGTGCCAGCAGTTATCAGGGGGCCAATGTGAATGAGCAGTTCTTC. V is TRBV6-5 and J is TRBJ2-1; 8 nucleotides agree with TRBD1. The CDR3 sequence is 15 residues long. V lost 3 bases, J lost 7 bases, and 8 bases stayed unmatched. CDR1 and CDR2 from the germline V gene are MNHEY and SVGAGI.

V gene TRBV6-1 combines with J gene TRBJ2-2, with 9 bases identical to TRBD1. The V and J ends lost 4 bases and 4 bases, in that order; junction bases with no gene match: 19. The CDR3 spans 20 residues. The germline V gene encodes CDR1 MNHNS and CDR2 SASEGT. The CDR3 nucleotides are TGTGCCAGCAGTGGGCTTTCCGGTTGGGACAGGGACGGAGGCACCGGGGAGCTGTTTTTT. Its translation: CASSGLSGWDRDGGTGELFF.

The J gene is TRBJ1-3, the V gene TRBV7-9, with a possible D match to TRBD1 (5 bases). Trimming cost V 8 bases and J 0 bases, with 23 bases left between them. The CDR3 runs to 18 residues. CDR1 is SEHNR and CDR2 is FQNEAQ in the germline V gene (reference sequence). CDR3 amino acids: CASGGDGYASRSGNTIYF. For the CDR3, the DNA is TGTGCCAGCGGGGGGGACGGGTATGCATCCCGCTCTGGAAACACCATATATTTT.